The 22 T cell receptor beta chains presented below share a single source sample, sequenced in a study of T cell repertoires in cytomegalovirus infection (dated by TCRdb to the late 2010s). The reads were generated on an Illumina HiSeq 1500. The public reads were reprocessed in TCRdb via fastp at Q25 and MiXCR, keeping in-frame beta chains. Identical CDR3 protein sequences are pooled into one entry, listed with their most common genes and DNA. The sample data list over 450,000 distinct CDR3 sequences, and about 11% of these were observed just once. The top ten clonotypes cover about 10% of the sample. The sequenced sample was PBMCs. Source of these receptors: a human donor in good health (CMV status not recorded). Some clones in this sample may be carry-over from other donors' samples.

At least ten counts were recorded for this clonotype. The rearrangement links TRBV18 to TRBJ2-7; D not certain. The CDR3 runs 12 residues. The ends were cut back, 3 bases at V and 5 bases at J, with 8 bases in the middle. The germline CDR1 and CDR2 sequences are KGHSH and LQKENI. CDR3 in DNA: TGTGCCAGCTCACCCGGGCGACACGAGCAGTACTTC. It codes for CASSPGRHEQYF.

The genes are TRBV12-3 or TRBV12-4 and TRBJ2-1; 8 bases map to TRBD2. Trimming took 8 bases from V and 1 from J; bases not matched to a gene: 10. The length of the CDR3 is 16 residues. The CDR3 bases are TGTGCCAGCGTTAATATAGCGGGATTGTCCTACAATGAGCAGTTCTTC. Translating gives CASVNIAGLSYNEQFF.

This clonotype occurred many times. J is TRBJ1-1 and V is TRBV5-4; D possibly corresponds to TRBD1 (5 bases). V shed 4 bases and J shed 1 base, with 14 bases lying between them. CDR1 is SGHNT, CDR2 YYREEE, per germline (reference sequence). This CDR3 has 15 residues. CDR3 in DNA: TGTGCCAGCAGCCCCGAAAGGGGAACGAACACTGAAGCTTTCTTT. The encoded protein is CASSPERGTNTEAFF.

The sample holds a few counts of this clonotype. This chain connects TRBV29-1 to TRBJ1-5; D call uncertain. Trimming shortened V by 8 bases and J by 3 bases, and 20 bases separated the two germline ends. The CDR3 runs to 15 residues. Germline V gene data show CDR1 as SQVTM and CDR2 as ANQGSEA. CDR3 nucleotide sequence: TGCAGCCCCACTGAAGGAAAGGGTATCAATCAGCCCCAGCATTTT. It is translated as CSPTEGKGINQPQHF.

This clonotype was found a few times. J is TRBJ2-7 and V is TRBV2; D possibly corresponds to TRBD1 (6 bases). Per the germline V gene, CDR1 is SNHLY and CDR2 is FYNNEI. The V and J ends lost 5 bases and 0 bases respectively, with 14 bases between them. This CDR3 region has 15 residues. CDR3 residues: CASSPDRQSSYEQYF. CDR3 nucleotide sequence: TGTGCCAGCAGTCCAGACAGGCAGAGCTCCTACGAGCAGTACTTC.

This clonotype was seen more than once but under ten times. The rearrangement links TRBV4-1 to TRBJ1-5; no clear D gene. V dropped 0 bases and J dropped 0 bases, with 6 bases sitting between them. CDR1 and CDR2 (germline): MGHRA, YSYEKL. The CDR3 covers 15 residues. CDR3 sequence: CASSQEGYSNQPQHF. The DNA for the CDR3 is TGCGCCAGCAGCCAAGAAGGATATAGCAATCAGCCCCAGCATTTT.

This clonotype was seen many times. The chain has TRBV11-2 and TRBJ2-5; D possibly corresponds to TRBD2 (5 bases). The ends were cut back, 5 bases at V and 4 bases at J, with 14 bases in the middle. The germline gives CDR1 SGHAT, CDR2 FQNNGV. CDR3 length equals 14 residues. The CDR3, as DNA: TGTGCCAGCAGCAGCACCCGGGGAACAGAGACCCAGTACTTC. This encodes CASSSTRGTETQYF.

The CDR3 DNA reads as TGTGCCAGCAGCTTTGCCGGGTCCTACGTTGTGCAGTACTTC. It encodes CASSFAGSYVVQYF. The rearrangement uses TRBV7-3 and TRBJ2-7; D uncertain. The length of the CDR3 is 14 residues. Trimming removed 3 bases from V and 9 bases from J, with 18 bases in between. The germline V gene has CDR1 SGHTA and CDR2 FQGTGA.

This chain links TRBV19 with TRBJ2-2; a possible D gene is TRBD1 (5 bases). V was pared by 2 bases and J by 4 bases, with 11 bases between. The CDR3 length is 15 residues. Looked up from germline, CDR1 is LNHDA and CDR2 is SQIVND (reference sequence). The CDR3 DNA sequence: TGTGCCAGTAGTATACAGGGTTCGAGCACCGGGGAGCTGTTTTTT. Translated: CASSIQGSSTGELFF.

This clonotype was observed many times. The chain carries TRBV19 and TRBJ2-2, with 7 bases aligning to TRBD1. The germline V gene has CDR1 LNHDA and CDR2 SQIVND (reference sequence). This CDR3 spans 18 amino acids. V lost 3 bases to trimming and J lost 3 bases; unmatched junction nucleotides: 13. CDR3 sequence: CASSIEVVGTGDTGELFF. The DNA of the CDR3 is TGTGCCAGTAGTATTGAAGTTGTCGGTACAGGGGACACCGGGGAGCTGTTTTTT.

This clonotype was counted a few times. This sequence joins TRBV20-1 and TRBJ1-6, with D tentatively TRBD1 (5 bases). The CDR3 loop spans 15 amino acids. V dropped 1 base and J dropped 4 bases, with 11 bases sitting between them. From germline, CDR1 is DFQATT and CDR2 SNEGSKA (reference sequence). The CDR3 bases are TGCAGTGCTAGAGGCCCGGGACGGTATAATTCACCCCTCCACTTT. It yields the protein CSARGPGRYNSPLHF.

This clonotype was seen just once. The chain carries TRBV20-1 and TRBJ2-3, with D unresolved. Trimming shortened V by 0 bases and J by 8 bases, and 12 bases separated the two germline ends. Per germline, CDR1 DFQATT and CDR2 SNEGSKA (reference sequence). The CDR3 totals 13 residues. The CDR3 DNA reads TGCAGTGCTAGAGAAAGGGTTAAGGGTACGCAGTATTTT. Its translation: CSARERVKGTQYF.

This clonotype showed up just a few times. The rearrangement links TRBV3-1 to TRBJ1-2; D is undetermined. The CDR3 has 14 amino acids. CDR1 and CDR2 (germline): LGHDT, YNNKEL (reference sequence). Trimming removed 6 bases from V and 4 bases from J, with 15 bases in between. The CDR3 nucleotides are TGTGCCAGCAGAATGGACCTAGACTCCTATGGCTACACCTTC. This encodes CASRMDLDSYGYTF. Supplemented by reference TRBV3-1 and TRBJ1-2, the full variable domain reads DTAVSQTPKYLVTQMGNDKSIKCEQNLGHDTMYWYKQDSKKFLKIMFSYNNKELIINETVPNRFSPKSPDKAHLNLHINSLELGDSAVYFCASRMDLDSYGYTFGSGTRLTVV.

This clonotype was observed at least ten times. The chain employs TRBV6-1 and TRBJ1-4; D is undetermined. Germline assignment: CDR1 MNHNS and CDR2 SASEGT. This CDR3 is built from 13 residues. V lost 1 base to trimming and J lost 11 bases, with 11 bases between them. The CDR3 nucleotides read TGTGCCAGCAGTGAAGAAGGGTTCGAGAAACTGTTTTTT. This translates into CASSEEGFEKLFF.

This clonotype has ten or more counts. V gene TRBV6-1 combines with J gene TRBJ2-1; 8 positions match TRBD1. CDR3 length equals 15 residues. V was pared by 3 bases and J by 6 bases, with 7 bases of the junction left unmatched. The germline CDR1 and CDR2 sequences are MNHNS and SASEGT. CDR3 protein: CASSDLGQGSNEQFF. CDR3 bases: TGTGCCAGCAGTGACCTAGGACAGGGATCCAATGAGCAGTTCTTC.

This clonotype turned up a few times. The CDR3 DNA follows: TGTGCCAGTAGTATGTCAGGTGGCACAGATACGCAGTATTTT. Translating gives CASSMSGGTDTQYF. The V call is TRBV19, the J call TRBJ2-3; D is undetermined. The V end was cut by 3 bases, the J end by 1 base, with 8 bases between. The CDR3 is 14 residues long. Germline CDR1 is LNHDA and CDR2 is SQIVND (reference sequence).

The rearrangement uses TRBV12-3 or TRBV12-4 and TRBJ2-3; 9 bases match TRBD2. Trimming cost V 8 bases and J 5 bases; bases outside gene matches: 17. The CDR3 extends over 17 amino acids. This CDR3 is CASGGGGRGGAGDTQYF. As DNA, the CDR3 is TGTGCCAGCGGCGGGGGGGGTAGGGGGGGGGCAGGAGATACGCAGTATTTT.

This clonotype was detected many times. The J gene is TRBJ2-7, the V gene TRBV20-1; D ambiguous. CDR3 length equals 13 residues. Germline CDR1 and CDR2: DFQATT and SNEGSKA (reference sequence). V dropped 0 bases and J dropped 3 bases, with 9 bases sitting between them. CDR3 bases: TGCAGTGCTAGAGAGCCGGTTCACTACGAGCAGTACTTC. It codes for CSAREPVHYEQYF.

Ten or more counts support this clonotype. The junction shows a germline mismatch at one end, possibly a read error. V gene TRBV11-3 combines with J gene TRBJ2-1; 9 bases line up with TRBD2. CDR3 length: 18 residues. Germline CDR1 SGHNT, CDR2 YENEEA. The CDR3 DNA reads TGTGCCAGCAGCTTAGTGGGTAGCGGGAGCCCCGGGTACATTGAGCAGTTCTTC. As protein: CASSLVGSGSPGYIEQFF.

This clonotype was observed at least ten times. The chain joins TRBV19 to TRBJ2-5; TRBD1 agrees at 8 bases. V dropped 11 bases and J dropped 5; count of bases not matched to a gene: 7. Germline V lookup: CDR1 LNHDA, CDR2 SQIVND (reference sequence). This CDR3 spans 12 amino acids. CDR3 nucleotide sequence: TGTGCCTCCTCGGACAGGGTGGAGACCCAGTACTTC. Translation gives CASSDRVETQYF.

Regarding this clonotype: This may come from a read error, since a much larger clone is one base off. This chain links TRBV27 with TRBJ2-4, with a possible D match to TRBD2 (6 bases). Germline lookup yields CDR1 MNHEY and CDR2 SMNVEV (reference sequence). Between the trimmed V and J ends, which lost 8 bases and 0 bases, there was a span of 8 bases. This CDR3 region has 13 residues. The CDR3 DNA follows: TGTGCCAGCGCGGGGCTAGCCAAAAACATTCAGTACTTC. Protein: CASAGLAKNIQYF.

This clonotype was seen many times. The chain carries TRBV18 and TRBJ1-1; 8 positions match TRBD1. The germline CDR1 and CDR2 sequences are KGHSH and LQKENI. The CDR3 spans 14 residues. Germline trimming cut 4 bases from V and 5 bases from J; bases unmatched to any gene: 6. The CDR3 DNA reads TGTGCCAGCTCACTTTCAGGGGGCGAGACTGAAGCTTTCTTT. As protein: CASSLSGGETEAFF.